This TCR beta chain was recovered during a study of blood T cell repertoires in COVID-19. The assay was immunoSEQ multiplex PCR, and TCRdb's table has in-frame clones only and misses some. This sample yields approximately 35,000 clones, of which roughly 82% are seen a single time; 13% belongs to the top ten. V was shortened by 5 bases and J by 11 bases, with 11 bases between the two germline ends. This CDR3 is built from 11 residues. Germline V gene sequence: CDR1 SGHTA, CDR2 FQGNSA. The rearrangement joins TRBV7-2 to TRBJ2-3; D is possibly TRBD1 (5 bases). This sequence originates from a human donor in a cohort sampled during active COVID-19. Sequenced sample: peripheral blood. CDR3 sequence reads: CASSAKGVQYF. CDR3 DNA sequence: TGTGCCAGCAGCGCAAAAGGGGTGCAGTATTTT.